This TCR beta chain stems from a study of T cell responses to AZD1222 COVID-19 vaccine (dated by TCRdb to the early 2020s). Concerning the study at large: TCR sequencing was performed for some 250 trial participants, of whom 200 to 210 were given two doses of AZD1222 and about 25 were given two doses of MenACWY control vaccine. Trial participants were enrolled by age into subgroups of 18-55, 56-69 and 70-plus years, and around 150, 29 and 61 TCR-sequenced participants, respectively, were included in these subgroups. Study-wide conclusions, independent of this receptor: Most participants were white British and females outnumbered males, and the authors suggested that clonal diversity may have been underestimated. No day 14 peak-response samples were available, so repertoires were characterized only after the peak T cell response. After two AZD1222 doses, spike-specific TCR breadth and depth were significantly higher than at day 0 and than in MenACWY recipients. Nearly half of unique spike-specific TCRs reportedly recognized epitopes outside regions mutated in the B.1.351 and B.1.1.7 variants. The 56-69-year group was small, and its depth increase did not reach significance, likely because of low power. Conclusions about previously exposed vaccinees are limited, since just six AZD1222 recipients were seropositive for SARS-CoV-2 at baseline. Vaccine-associated CD4 TCRs spanned the whole spike protein, with dominant responses in regions 160-218 and 743-854.

The sample's time point label, decoded: about 28 days (+/-7) after the second vaccine dose. Because spike-specific TCR depth and breadth did not differ between the two schedules, AZD1222 recipients who got a second dose at roughly 4 weeks were pooled with those who got a second dose at roughly 12 weeks. Vaccinee samples came from UK trials COV001 and COV002, including a single-blind randomized controlled phase 2/3 trial of AZD1222 (ChAdOx1 nCoV-19) in healthy adults. Trial participant PBMC samples were collected at day 0 and day 28 after the second dose for TCRbeta chain sequencing. On this clone itself: Its antigen specificity is not known. Base quality data are lacking; no much larger clone is found one base away.

The germline V and J ends show losses of 8 bases and 2 bases respectively, and no gene match explains 6 bases of the junction. The cysteine opens and the phenylalanine closes a CDR3 of 13 amino acids. Solely the CDR3 DNA is kept, with 39 bases framed from the first base. CDR1 and CDR2 are read off the germline V gene (reference sequence) as MNHNY and SVGAGI. The CDR3 regions of human TCRbeta chains were analyzed by immunosequencing. As for the authors' bioinformatics: Repertoire TCRs were matched against a reference library of SARS-CoV-2-specific TCRs generated with the MIRA antigen-specificity platform. Breadth meant the fraction of unique TCRs that were SARS-CoV-2-associated, whereas depth meant the fraction of total T cells that were SARS-CoV-2-associated. Using the MIRA data, each spike-specific TCR was assigned both to the spike region to which the TCR was reactive and to a CD4 or CD8 class. Log10-transformed breadth and depth values were compared by one-way ANOVA with Sidak's multiple comparisons tests. Imported from immuneACCESS, the table was reduced by TCRdb to in-frame sequences with V and J called. These copies leave out some clones; in studies compared against another copy, an unresolved V gene accounts for under half, and the cause of the remainder is not known. That table supplies the V and J calls and clone size; D and trimming were determined from the DNA. For this sample the table gives tens of thousands of clones, of which more than 85% were detected only once. Of the sample, 4.7% falls within the top ten clones.

The sequence derives from an adult who received the AZD1222 COVID-19 vaccine. The V and J segments used are TRBV6-6 and TRBJ2-7; 7 bases in the middle match TRBD1. The starting material was peripheral blood, obtained 28 days after the second AZD1222 dose. The DNA sequence is as follows: TGTGCCAGCGGAGTTGGGACAGCCTACGAGCAGTACTTC. This translates into CASGVGTAYEQYF.